Listed here are 17 T cell receptor beta chains from one sample, sequenced in a study of siplizumab effects on memory and regulatory T cells. Using immunoSEQ multiplex PCR, the repertoire was profiled, and TCRdb retains in-frame clones only, with some absent. Among about 6,500 clones listed, around 60% were seen once. Sequenced sample: effector memory CD8+ T cells sorted from blood. Subset denoted: unstimulated CD8+ effector memory T cells. The receptors derive from a human donor in good health.

The V call is TRBV6-4, the J call TRBJ2-3; the match to TRBD2 covers 8 bases. CDR3 length equals 16 residues. V lost 3 bases, J lost 5 bases, and 10 bases stayed unmatched. Germline-derived CDR1 and CDR2 are MRHNA and SNTAGT. This chain's CDR3 is CASSESVSSGGDTQYF. The CDR3, as DNA: TGTGCCAGCAGTGAATCAGTGTCAAGCGGGGGAGATACGCAGTATTTT.

This rearrangement joins TRBV7-9 to TRBJ1-2; a possible D gene is TRBD1 (6 bases). Germline CDR1 SEHNR, CDR2 FQNEAQ (reference sequence). V was trimmed by 5 bases and J by 3 bases, leaving 10 bases between them. The CDR3 is made up of 13 amino acids. The CDR3 coding sequence is TGTGCCAGCAGCGGGGACACGGACTATGGCTACACCTTC. As protein: CASSGDTDYGYTF. Variable domain in full (rest from reference TRBV7-9 and TRBJ1-2): DTGVSQNPRHKITKRGQNVTFRCDPISEHNRLYWYRQTLGQGPEFLTYFQNEAQLEKSRLLSDRFSAERPKGSFSTLEIQRTEQGDSAMYLCASSGDTDYGYTFGSGTRLTVV.

This clone appeared a single time. This chain uses TRBV7-6 with TRBJ2-1, with D possibly matching TRBD1 (5 bases). The CDR3 runs to 12 residues. V lost 5 bases and J lost 9, with 11 bases in between. The germline V gene encodes CDR1 SGHVS and CDR2 FNYEAQ. CDR3 loop: CASSPWGIEQFF. In DNA, the CDR3 is TGTGCCAGCAGCCCCTGGGGCATTGAGCAGTTCTTC.

The chain employs TRBV6-1 and TRBJ2-3, with D perhaps TRBD2 (6 bases). The CDR3 runs 14 residues. The V end was cut by 8 bases, the J end by 5 bases, with 17 bases between. Germline lookup yields CDR1 MNHNS and CDR2 SASEGT. CDR3 in amino acids: CASVIGRGLDTQYF. CDR3 bases: TGTGCCAGCGTCATTGGGCGGGGACTAGATACGCAGTATTTT.

V and J are TRBV11-1 and TRBJ2-7; D tentatively fits TRBD1 or TRBD2 (6 bases each). Germline V gene data show CDR1 as SGHAT and CDR2 as FQDESV (reference sequence). V lost 0 bases to trimming and J lost 5 bases, with 14 bases between them. The CDR3 totals 15 residues. The CDR3 reads CASSLADGGVHEQYF. The CDR3 DNA follows: TGTGCCAGCAGCTTAGCCGACGGGGGCGTACACGAGCAGTACTTC.

V usage is TRBV6-5 and J usage is TRBJ2-1; 7 bases match TRBD2. Germline lookup yields CDR1 MNHEY and CDR2 SVGAGI. This CDR3 has 14 amino acids. The junction had 11 bases not matched to a gene; V was cut back by 8 bases and J by 7 bases. The CDR3 sequence: CASRGEGMRNEQFF. In nucleotides, the CDR3 is TGTGCCAGCCGGGGGGAGGGAATGAGGAATGAGCAGTTCTTC.

The rearrangement joins TRBV25-1 to TRBJ2-7; 7 nucleotides align to TRBD1. The length of the CDR3 is 13 residues. Per the germline V gene, CDR1 is MGHDK and CDR2 is SYGVNS. Trimming took 3 bases from V and 4 from J; bases not matched to a gene: 3. CDR3 nucleotide sequence: TGTGCCAGCAGTGAGACAGGGTCGTACGAGCAGTACTTC. Translating gives CASSETGSYEQYF.

The rearrangement joins TRBV7-9 to TRBJ2-3, with no clear D. Per germline, CDR1 SEHNR and CDR2 FQNEAQ (reference sequence). Trimming pared 6 bases from V and 6 bases from J, leaving 10 bases between. The CDR3 consists of 12 residues. The CDR3 sequence is CASSSGGDTQYF. CDR3 in DNA: TGTGCCAGCAGTTCGGGCGGTGATACGCAGTATTTT.

This clone was seen just once. V is TRBV28 and J is TRBJ2-3; D uncertain. The CDR3 runs 14 residues. V lost 2 bases to trimming and J lost 4 bases, with 10 bases between them. CDR1 is MDHEN and CDR2 is SYDVKM in the germline V gene. CDR3 region: CASSLLAPPDTQYF. The CDR3 DNA reads as TGTGCCAGCAGTTTACTCGCGCCCCCAGATACGCAGTATTTT.

This clone was detected a few times. J is TRBJ2-7 and V is TRBV4-1, with TRBD2 as a possible D gene (5 bases). The CDR3 is 14 residues long. Trimming removed 2 bases at V and 5 bases at J, with 13 bases between. Germline CDR1 reads MGHRA; CDR2 reads YSYEKL. The chain's CDR3 is CASSQTYSGDEQYF. Written as DNA, the CDR3 is TGCGCCAGCAGCCAAACCTACAGCGGCGACGAGCAGTACTTC.

The chain combines TRBV9 with TRBJ1-1; a weak D match, TRBD1 (6 bases). The CDR3 extends over 13 amino acids. V dropped 0 bases and J dropped 6 bases, with 9 bases sitting between them. Germline V CDR1 and CDR2: SGDLS, YYNGEE. CDR3 in amino acids: CASSVGGAAEAFF. The CDR3 DNA follows: TGTGCCAGCAGCGTAGGGGGGGCCGCTGAAGCTTTCTTT.

This clone has only one observation. The V and J genes are TRBV6-4 and TRBJ2-3; 8 bases match TRBD2. The J segment lost 1 base and the V segment lost 5 bases, leaving 2 bases of the junction unmatched. The CDR3 consists of 14 residues. Germline CDR1 is MRHNA and CDR2 is SNTAGT. This CDR3 reads CASSSSGGTDTQYF. Written as DNA, the CDR3 is TGTGCCAGCAGTAGTAGCGGGGGCACAGATACGCAGTATTTT.

V usage is TRBV11-2 and J usage is TRBJ1-2; 8 nucleotides agree with TRBD1. Unmatched junction bases numbered 7, after V lost 0 bases and J lost 7 bases. CDR3 length: 15 residues. Germline CDR1 SGHAT, CDR2 FQNNGV. The CDR3 region is CASSLDAAGGLGYTF. The CDR3 DNA is TGTGCCAGCAGCTTAGATGCTGCAGGGGGCCTTGGCTACACCTTC. Combining the CDR3 with reference TRBV11-2 and TRBJ1-2 gives the whole variable domain EAGVAQSPRYKIIEKRQSVAFWCNPISGHATLYWYQQILGQGPKLLIQFQNNGVVDDSQLPKDRFSAERLKGVDSTLKIQPAKLEDSAVYLCASSLDAAGGLGYTFGSGTRLTVV.

The chain employs TRBV6-6 and TRBJ1-1, with TRBD1 as a possible D gene (5 bases). The germline CDR1 and CDR2 sequences are MNHNY and SVGAGI (reference sequence). The CDR3 consists of 13 residues. Trimming stripped 7 bases from V and 1 base from J, with 10 bases between. The CDR3, as DNA: TGTGCCAGCACTAAGACAGAGAACACTGAAGCTTTCTTT. This gives the protein CASTKTENTEAFF.

The chain combines TRBV6-1 with TRBJ2-1, with 12 bases lining up with TRBD1. In germline, CDR1 is MNHNS, CDR2 SASEGT. Losses at the gene ends were 6 bases for V and 10 bases for J; bases not matched to a gene: 7. The CDR3 is 14 residues long. This CDR3 reads CASSPGTGGAEQFF. The CDR3 region has the DNA TGTGCCAGCAGCCCCGGGACAGGGGGCGCAGAGCAGTTCTTC.

The rearrangement joins TRBV7-6 to TRBJ2-2; D remains unclear. Trimming left V 1 base short and J 3 bases short, with 3 bases between. Germline V gene sequence: CDR1 SGHVS, CDR2 FNYEAQ. This CDR3 region has 13 residues. CDR3 amino acids: CASSLDYTGELFF. CDR3 nucleotides: TGTGCCAGCAGCTTAGATTACACCGGGGAGCTGTTTTTT.

The chain has TRBV4-3 and TRBJ2-7; D is uncertain. This CDR3 region has 13 residues. Germline V gene data show CDR1 as LGHNA and CDR2 as YSLEER. The V and J ends lost 1 base and 4 bases respectively, with 8 bases between them. The CDR3 spells CASSQASGYEQYF. CDR3 DNA sequence: TGCGCCAGCAGCCAAGCCTCCGGTTACGAGCAGTACTTC.